This T cell receptor (beta chain) is drawn from a study of CD8 T cells in Susac syndrome. V was pared by 2 bases and J by 4 bases, with 4 bases of the junction left unmatched. The CDR3 extends over 15 amino acids. Per the germline V gene, CDR1 is MNHNS and CDR2 is SASEGT. From blood CD8+ and CD4+ T cells, TCR beta sequences were generated. RNA, at roughly 0.45 to 1 ug, was reverse transcribed with random hexamers. It was immunoSEQ multiplex PCR that amplified TCR beta CDR3 across 54 Vbeta and 13 Jbeta. In TCRdb, the immunoSEQ multiplex PCR reads were re-called with MiXCR into one record per CDR3 protein. The sample carries 160,000 or so distinct CDR3 sequences, 95% to 96% recorded once.

The receptor was isolated from a human donor with multiple sclerosis. V usage is TRBV6-1 and J usage is TRBJ1-5, with TRBD1 matching over 8 bases. The sequenced sample was CD8+ T cells from PBMCs. Here the CDR3 DNA reads TGTGCCAGCAGTGAACCAGGGGGCAGGAATCAGCCCCAGCATTTT. Translation gives CASSEPGGRNQPQHF.